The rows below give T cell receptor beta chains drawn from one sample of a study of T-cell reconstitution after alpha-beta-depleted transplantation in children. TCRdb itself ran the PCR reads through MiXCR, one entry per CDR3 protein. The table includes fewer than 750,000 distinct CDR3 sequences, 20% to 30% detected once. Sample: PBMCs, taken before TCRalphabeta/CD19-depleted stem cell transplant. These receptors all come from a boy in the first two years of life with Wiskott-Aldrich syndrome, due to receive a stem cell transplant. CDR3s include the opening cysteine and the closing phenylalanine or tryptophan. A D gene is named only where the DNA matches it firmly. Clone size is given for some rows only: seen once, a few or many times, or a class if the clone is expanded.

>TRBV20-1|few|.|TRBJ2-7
TGCAGTGCTAATTCTGCTAGCTACGAGCAGTACTTC
CSANSASYEQYF
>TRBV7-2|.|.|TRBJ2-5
TGTGCCAGCAGCTTACTGCTGTCCGGGGAGACCCAGTACTTC
CASSLLLSGETQYF
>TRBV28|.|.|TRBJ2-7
TGTGCCAGCAGTTTAAGGGTGGGGGGGCAGTACTTC
CASSLRVGGQYF
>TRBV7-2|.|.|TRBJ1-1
TGTGCCAGCAGCCCCCGGCGGTCGAACACTGAAGCTTTCTTT
CASSPRRSNTEAFF
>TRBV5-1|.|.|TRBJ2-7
TGCGCCAGCAGCTTGTTGGGGACACCGGCCTACGAGCAGTACTTC
CASSLLGTPAYEQYF
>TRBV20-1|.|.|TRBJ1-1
TGCAGTACTTACAGGGAGGGGGTGAACACTGAAGCTTTCTTT
CSTYREGVNTEAFF
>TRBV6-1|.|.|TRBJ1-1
TGTGCCAGCAGAAGAAAGATTGGCACTGAAGCTTTCTTT
CASRRKIGTEAFF
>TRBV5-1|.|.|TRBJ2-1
TGCGCCAGCAGCTTGTTCAGGGGTGGTGAGCAGTTCTTC
CASSLFRGGEQFF
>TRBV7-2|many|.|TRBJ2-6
TGTGCCAGCAGCTTAGCGTCCGGGGCCAACGTCCTGACTTTC
CASSLASGANVLTF
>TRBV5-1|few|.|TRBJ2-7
TGCGCCAGCAGCTTGGGAGACAGGCTCGAGCAGTACTTC
CASSLGDRLEQYF
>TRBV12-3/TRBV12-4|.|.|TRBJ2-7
TGTGCCAGCAGTTTTGTATCACCCGGGCACTACGAGCAGTACTTC
CASSFVSPGHYEQYF
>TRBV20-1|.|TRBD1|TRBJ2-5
TGCAGTGCCGATCGACAGGGTGAGACCCAGTACTTC
CSADRQGETQYF
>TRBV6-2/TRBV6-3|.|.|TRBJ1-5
TGTGCCAGCAGGGGTTATAGTCCTCAGCCCCACCATTTT
CASRGYSPQPHHF